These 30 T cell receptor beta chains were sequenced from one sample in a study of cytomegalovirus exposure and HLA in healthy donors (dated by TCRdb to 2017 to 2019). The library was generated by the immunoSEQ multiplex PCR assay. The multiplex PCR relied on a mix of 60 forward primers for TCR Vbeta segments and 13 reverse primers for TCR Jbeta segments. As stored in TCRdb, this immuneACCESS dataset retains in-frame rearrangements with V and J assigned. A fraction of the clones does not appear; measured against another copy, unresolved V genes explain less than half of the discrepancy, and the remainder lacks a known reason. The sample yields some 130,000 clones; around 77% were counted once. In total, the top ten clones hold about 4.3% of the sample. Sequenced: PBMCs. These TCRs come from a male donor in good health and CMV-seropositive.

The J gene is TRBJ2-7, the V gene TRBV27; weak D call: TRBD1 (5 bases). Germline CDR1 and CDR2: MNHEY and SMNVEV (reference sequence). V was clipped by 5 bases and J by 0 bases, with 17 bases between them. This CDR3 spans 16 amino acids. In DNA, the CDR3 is TGTGCCAGCAGTCTACTCCCAGGGCTAAGCTCCTACGAGCAGTACTTC. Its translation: CASSLLPGLSSYEQYF.

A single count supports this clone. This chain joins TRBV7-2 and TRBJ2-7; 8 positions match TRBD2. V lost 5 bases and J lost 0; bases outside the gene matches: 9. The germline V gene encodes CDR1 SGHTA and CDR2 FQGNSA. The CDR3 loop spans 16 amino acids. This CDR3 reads CASSRAGASSSYEQYF. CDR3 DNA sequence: TGTGCCAGCAGCAGAGCGGGAGCCTCGAGCTCCTACGAGCAGTACTTC.

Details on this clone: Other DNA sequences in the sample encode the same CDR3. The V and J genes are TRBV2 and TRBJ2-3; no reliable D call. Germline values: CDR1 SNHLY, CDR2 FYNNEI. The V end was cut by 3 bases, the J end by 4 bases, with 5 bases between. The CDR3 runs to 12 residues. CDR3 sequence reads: CASSDRADTQYF. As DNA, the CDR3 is TGTGCCAGCAGTGATCGCGCAGATACGCAGTATTTT.

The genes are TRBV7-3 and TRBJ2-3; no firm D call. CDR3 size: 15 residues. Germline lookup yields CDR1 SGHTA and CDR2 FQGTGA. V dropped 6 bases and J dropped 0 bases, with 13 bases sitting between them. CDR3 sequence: CASSAGATSTDTQYF. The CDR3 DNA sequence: TGTGCCAGCAGTGCCGGCGCGACTAGCACAGATACGCAGTATTTT.

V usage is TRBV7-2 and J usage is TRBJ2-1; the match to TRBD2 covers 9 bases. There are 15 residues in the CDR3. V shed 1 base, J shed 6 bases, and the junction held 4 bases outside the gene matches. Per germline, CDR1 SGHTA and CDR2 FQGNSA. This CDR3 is CASSLDGGRANEQFF. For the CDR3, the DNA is TGTGCCAGCAGCTTAGACGGCGGGAGGGCCAATGAGCAGTTCTTC.

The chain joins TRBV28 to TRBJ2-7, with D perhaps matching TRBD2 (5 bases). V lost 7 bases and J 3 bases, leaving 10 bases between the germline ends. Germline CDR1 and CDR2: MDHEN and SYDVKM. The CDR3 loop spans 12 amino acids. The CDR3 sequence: CASIGDYYEQYF. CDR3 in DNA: TGTGCCAGCATAGGAGACTACTACGAGCAGTACTTC.

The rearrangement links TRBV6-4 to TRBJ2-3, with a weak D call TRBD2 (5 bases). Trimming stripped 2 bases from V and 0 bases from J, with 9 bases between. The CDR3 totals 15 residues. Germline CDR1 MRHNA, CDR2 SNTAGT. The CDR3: CASSDDRGSTDTQYF. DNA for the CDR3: TGTGCCAGCAGTGACGATCGCGGGAGCACAGATACGCAGTATTTT.

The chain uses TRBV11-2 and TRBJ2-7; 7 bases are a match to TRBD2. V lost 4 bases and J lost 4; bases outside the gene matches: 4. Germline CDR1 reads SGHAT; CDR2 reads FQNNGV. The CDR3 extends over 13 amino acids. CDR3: CASSSWGGYEQYF. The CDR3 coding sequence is TGTGCCAGCAGCTCCTGGGGGGGGTACGAGCAGTACTTC.

This CDR3 is CASSARAVLYEQYF. The CDR3 DNA reads as TGTGCCAGTAGTGCCAGGGCTGTGTTATACGAGCAGTACTTC. V gene TRBV19 combines with J gene TRBJ2-7, with a possible D match to TRBD1 (5 bases). CDR1 and CDR2 from the germline V gene are LNHDA and SQIVND (reference sequence). CDR3 size: 14 residues. The V end lost 5 bases, the J end lost 4 bases, and 15 bases lay between the germline ends.

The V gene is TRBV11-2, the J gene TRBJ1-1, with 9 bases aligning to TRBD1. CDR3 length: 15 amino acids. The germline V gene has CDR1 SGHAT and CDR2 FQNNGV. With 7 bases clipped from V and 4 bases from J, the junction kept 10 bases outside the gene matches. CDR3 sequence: CASKLTGGGFTEAFF. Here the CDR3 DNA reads TGTGCCAGCAAACTAACAGGGGGCGGGTTCACTGAAGCTTTCTTT.

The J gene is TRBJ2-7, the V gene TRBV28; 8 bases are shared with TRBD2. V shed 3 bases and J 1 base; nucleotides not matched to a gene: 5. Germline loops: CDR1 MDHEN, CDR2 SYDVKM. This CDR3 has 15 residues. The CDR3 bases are TGTGCCAGCAGTTTTCAGGGCGGGAGGTCCTACGAGCAGTACTTC. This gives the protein CASSFQGGRSYEQYF.

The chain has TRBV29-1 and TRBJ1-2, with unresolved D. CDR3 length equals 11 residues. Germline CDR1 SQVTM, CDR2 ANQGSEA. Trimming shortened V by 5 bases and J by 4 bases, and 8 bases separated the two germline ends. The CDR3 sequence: CSVPGGYGYTF. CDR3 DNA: TGCAGCGTTCCCGGCGGCTATGGCTACACCTTC.

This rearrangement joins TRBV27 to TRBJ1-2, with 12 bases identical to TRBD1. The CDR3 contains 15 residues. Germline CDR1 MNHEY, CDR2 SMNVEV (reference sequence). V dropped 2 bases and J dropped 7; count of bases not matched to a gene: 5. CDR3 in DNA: TGTGCCAGCAGTTTAGGGACAGGGGGCGCGGCTGGCTACACCTTC. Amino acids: CASSLGTGGAAGYTF.

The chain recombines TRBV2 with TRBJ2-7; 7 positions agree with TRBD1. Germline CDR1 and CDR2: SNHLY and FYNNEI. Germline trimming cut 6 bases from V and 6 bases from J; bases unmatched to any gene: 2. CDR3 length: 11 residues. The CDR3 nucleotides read TGTGCCAGCAGCCGACAGGGCGAGCAGTACTTC. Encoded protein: CASSRQGEQYF.

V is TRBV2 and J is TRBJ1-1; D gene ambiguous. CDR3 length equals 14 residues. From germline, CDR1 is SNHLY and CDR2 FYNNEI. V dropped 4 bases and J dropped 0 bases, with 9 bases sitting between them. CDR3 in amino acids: CASSGRRLNTEAFF. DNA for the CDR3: TGTGCCAGCAGTGGACGGCGGCTGAACACTGAAGCTTTCTTT. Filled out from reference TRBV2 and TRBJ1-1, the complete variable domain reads EPEVTQTPSHQVTQMGQEVILRCVPISNHLYFYWYRQILGQKVEFLVSFYNNEISEKSEIFDDQFSVERPDGSNFTLKIRSTKLEDSAMYFCASSGRRLNTEAFFGQGTRLTVV.

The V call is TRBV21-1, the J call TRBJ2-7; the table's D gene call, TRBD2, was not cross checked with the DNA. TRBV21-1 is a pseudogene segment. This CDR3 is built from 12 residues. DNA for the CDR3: TGTGCCAGCAGCAAAGCAGCTAGGGAGCAGTACTTC. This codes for CASSKAAREQYF.

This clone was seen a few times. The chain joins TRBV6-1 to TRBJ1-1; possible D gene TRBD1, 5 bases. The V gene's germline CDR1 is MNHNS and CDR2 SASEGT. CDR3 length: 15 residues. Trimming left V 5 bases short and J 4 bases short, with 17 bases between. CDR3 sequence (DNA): TGTGCCAGCAGTTCCACCAGGGTTATTGGCACTGAAGCTTTCTTT. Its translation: CASSSTRVIGTEAFF.

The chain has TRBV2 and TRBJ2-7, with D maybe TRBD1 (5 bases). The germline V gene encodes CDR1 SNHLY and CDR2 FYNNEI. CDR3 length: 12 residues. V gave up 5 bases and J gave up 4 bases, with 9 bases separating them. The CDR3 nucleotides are TGTGCCAGCAGTTCGACAGCGTACGAGCAGTACTTC. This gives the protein CASSSTAYEQYF.

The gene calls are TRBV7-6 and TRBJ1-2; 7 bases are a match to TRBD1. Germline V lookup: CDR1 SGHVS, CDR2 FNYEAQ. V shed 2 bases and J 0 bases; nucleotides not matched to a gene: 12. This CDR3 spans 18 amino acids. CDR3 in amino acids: CASSLRPPDRLTNYGYTF. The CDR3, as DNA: TGTGCCAGCAGCTTACGCCCCCCGGACAGGCTCACTAACTATGGCTACACCTTC.

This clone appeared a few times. CDR3 bases: TGTGCCAGCAGCTTAGGAGGACAGGGAACCGAGCAGTACTTC. Amino acids: CASSLGGQGTEQYF. V is TRBV7-2 and J is TRBJ2-7, with 8 bases identical to TRBD1. The CDR3 is 14 amino acids. Per germline, CDR1 SGHTA and CDR2 FQGNSA. V lost 1 base, J lost 6 bases, and 5 bases stayed unmatched. The full variable domain, completed using reference TRBV7-2 and TRBJ2-7, is GAGVSQSPSNKVTEKGKDVELRCDPISGHTALYWYRQSLGQGLEFLIYFQGNSAPDKSGLPSDRFSAERTGGSVSTLTIQRTQQEDSAVYLCASSLGGQGTEQYFGPGTRLTVT.

The CDR3 sequence is CASRKRESPLHF. CDR3 sequence (DNA): TGTGCCAGCAGAAAGAGGGAATCACCCCTCCACTTT. This chain connects TRBV27 to TRBJ1-6; D gene unclear. The CDR3 consists of 12 residues. Trimming removed 6 bases at V and 10 bases at J, with 10 bases between. The V gene's germline CDR1 is MNHEY and CDR2 SMNVEV (reference sequence).

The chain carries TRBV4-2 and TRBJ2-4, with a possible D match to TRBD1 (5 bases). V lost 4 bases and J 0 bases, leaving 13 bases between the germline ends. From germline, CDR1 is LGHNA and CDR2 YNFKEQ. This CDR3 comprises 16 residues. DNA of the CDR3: TGTGCCAGCAGCCCGCGACAGAGAGTAGCCAAAAACATTCAGTACTTC. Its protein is CASSPRQRVAKNIQYF.

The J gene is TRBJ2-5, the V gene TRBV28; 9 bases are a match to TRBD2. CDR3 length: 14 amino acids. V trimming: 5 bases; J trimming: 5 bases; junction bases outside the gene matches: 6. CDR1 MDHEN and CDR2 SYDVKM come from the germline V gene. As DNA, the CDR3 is TGTGCCAGCAGTAAGGGACTAGCTACGGAGACCCAGTACTTC. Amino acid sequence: CASSKGLATETQYF.

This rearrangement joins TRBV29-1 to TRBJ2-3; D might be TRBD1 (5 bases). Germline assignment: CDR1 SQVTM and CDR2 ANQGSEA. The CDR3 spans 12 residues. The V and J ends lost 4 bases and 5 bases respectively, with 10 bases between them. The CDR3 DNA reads TGCAGCGTTGTGGGGCCAGGAGATACGCAGTATTTT. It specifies CSVVGPGDTQYF.

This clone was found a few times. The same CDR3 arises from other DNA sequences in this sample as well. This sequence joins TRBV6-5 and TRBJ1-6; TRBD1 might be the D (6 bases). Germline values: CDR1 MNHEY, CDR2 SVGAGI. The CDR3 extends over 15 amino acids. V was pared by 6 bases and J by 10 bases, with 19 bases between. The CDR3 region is CASSLQGLDSSPLHF. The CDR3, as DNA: TGTGCCAGCAGCTTACAGGGTCTCGATTCGTCACCCCTCCACTTT.

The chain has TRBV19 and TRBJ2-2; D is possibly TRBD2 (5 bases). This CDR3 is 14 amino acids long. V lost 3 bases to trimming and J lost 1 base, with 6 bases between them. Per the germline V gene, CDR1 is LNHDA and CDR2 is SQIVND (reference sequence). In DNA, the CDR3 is TGTGCCAGTAGTATCGGGGAGAACACCGGGGAGCTGTTTTTT. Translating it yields CASSIGENTGELFF.

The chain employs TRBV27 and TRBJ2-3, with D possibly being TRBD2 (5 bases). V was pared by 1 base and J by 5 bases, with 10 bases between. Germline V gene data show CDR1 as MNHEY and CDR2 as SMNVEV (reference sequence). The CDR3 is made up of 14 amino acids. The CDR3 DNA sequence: TGTGCCAGCAGTTTATGGACTGCGGAAGATACGCAGTATTTT. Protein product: CASSLWTAEDTQYF.

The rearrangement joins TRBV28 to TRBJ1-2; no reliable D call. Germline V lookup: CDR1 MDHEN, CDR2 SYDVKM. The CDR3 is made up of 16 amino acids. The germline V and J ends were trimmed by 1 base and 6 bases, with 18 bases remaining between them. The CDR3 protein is CASSLYFGVREHGYTF. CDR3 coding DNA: TGTGCCAGCAGTTTATATTTTGGTGTGAGAGAGCATGGCTACACCTTC.

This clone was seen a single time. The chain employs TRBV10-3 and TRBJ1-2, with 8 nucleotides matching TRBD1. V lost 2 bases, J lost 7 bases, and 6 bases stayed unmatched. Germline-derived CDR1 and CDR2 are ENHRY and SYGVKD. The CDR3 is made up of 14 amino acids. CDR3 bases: TGTGCCATCAGTGAGGACAGGGGACTGCGTGGCTACACCTTC. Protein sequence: CAISEDRGLRGYTF.

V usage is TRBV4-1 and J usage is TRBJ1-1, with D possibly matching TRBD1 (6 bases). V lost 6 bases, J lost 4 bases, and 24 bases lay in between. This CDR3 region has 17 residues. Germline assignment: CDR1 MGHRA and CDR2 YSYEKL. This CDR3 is CASRTSGIQGLGTEAFF. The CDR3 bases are TGCGCCAGCAGAACCAGCGGTATCCAGGGGCTTGGCACTGAAGCTTTCTTT.